The 14 T cell receptor beta chains below come from one sample, sequenced in a study of long-term antiretroviral therapy in people with HIV. Samples were assayed with immunoSEQ v3.0 at survey level. Assay used: immunoSEQ multiplex PCR; TCRdb lists only in-frame clones, some missing. Of about 25,000 clones listed, just over 85% are singletons. Sequences were derived from unsorted PBMCs, sampled 1.2 years after starting antiretroviral therapy. These TCRs come from a man in his forties or fifties with HIV.

This chain links TRBV7-3 with TRBJ2-3, with D perhaps TRBD1 or TRBD2 (5 bases each). V lost 2 bases and J lost 4, with 13 bases in between. Germline loops: CDR1 SGHTA, CDR2 FQGTGA. The length of the CDR3 is 15 residues. This CDR3 is CASSLDVGVADTQYF. The CDR3, as DNA: TGTGCCAGCAGCTTAGACGTGGGGGTGGCAGATACGCAGTATTTT.

The chain is built from TRBV4-3 and TRBJ1-4; D is uncertain. V gave up 0 bases and J gave up 10 bases, with 9 bases separating them. Germline V lookup: CDR1 LGHNA, CDR2 YSLEER. The CDR3 has 13 residues. CDR3 DNA: TGCGCCAGCAGCCAAGAGCCAGCCCGAAAACTGTTTTTT. Its protein is CASSQEPARKLFF.

This chain links TRBV14 with TRBJ2-7; 7 bases line up with TRBD1. The germline gives CDR1 SGHDN, CDR2 FVKESK. The CDR3 consists of 13 residues. V gave up 6 bases and J gave up 0 bases; unmatched junction bases: 2. In DNA, the CDR3 is TGTGCCAGCAGACGGGACAGCTCCTACGAGCAGTACTTC. Protein sequence: CASRRDSSYEQYF.

This clone was recorded only once. The chain couples TRBV19 to TRBJ2-2; D possibly matches TRBD1 or TRBD2 (6 bases each). Trimming shortened V by 10 bases and J by 5 bases, and 17 bases separated the two germline ends. The germline V gene has CDR1 LNHDA and CDR2 SQIVND (reference sequence). This CDR3 comprises 14 residues. CDR3 protein: CATAGRGVTGELFF. The CDR3 DNA sequence: TGTGCCACCGCAGGAAGGGGGGTTACCGGGGAGCTGTTTTTT.

The J gene is TRBJ1-5, the V gene TRBV5-6; 9 nucleotides line up with TRBD1. Losses at the gene ends were 4 bases for V and 6 bases for J; bases not matched to a gene: 11. Per the germline V gene, CDR1 is SGHDT and CDR2 is YYEEEE. The CDR3 covers 16 residues. CDR3 sequence reads: CASSANRGLRGQPQHF. The DNA of the CDR3 is TGTGCCAGCAGCGCAAACAGGGGGCTCCGGGGTCAGCCCCAGCATTTT.

V and J are TRBV6-6 and TRBJ1-2, with D uncertain. V was shortened by 2 bases and J by 0 bases, with 10 bases between the two germline ends. In germline, CDR1 is MNHNY, CDR2 SVGAGI (reference sequence). The CDR3 runs to 15 residues. CDR3 protein: CASSYDRPPNYGYTF. DNA for the CDR3: TGTGCCAGCAGTTACGACCGTCCGCCTAACTATGGCTACACCTTC.

The V call is TRBV28, the J call TRBJ2-7; no firm D call. The CDR3 consists of 12 residues. V lost 8 bases and J lost 3, with 11 bases in between. Germline V gene lookup returns CDR1 MDHEN and CDR2 SYDVKM. CDR3 nucleotide sequence: TGTGCCAGCGCCCTTGGTAACTACGAGCAGTACTTC. Translated, it gives CASALGNYEQYF.

The rearrangement uses TRBV6-5 and TRBJ1-1; TRBD1 aligns across 8 bases. Germline V gives CDR1 MNHEY, CDR2 SVGAGI. V gave up 2 bases and J gave up 4 bases; unmatched junction bases: 6. The CDR3 runs 15 residues. CDR3 residues: CASSYGQGLVTEAFF. CDR3 DNA sequence: TGTGCCAGCAGTTACGGACAGGGTTTGGTCACTGAAGCTTTCTTT.

The V and J genes are TRBV6-5 and TRBJ2-5; D is unresolved. V was cut by 0 bases and J by 11 bases, with 10 bases left in between. Germline CDR1 reads MNHEY; CDR2 reads SVGAGI. CDR3 length equals 12 residues. The CDR3 DNA reads TGTGCCAGCAGTTACTCGAGTCTGGAGCAGTACTTC. Translated, it gives CASSYSSLEQYF.

The chain uses TRBV7-6 and TRBJ2-5; no clear D. V dropped 1 base and J dropped 3 bases, with 6 bases sitting between them. Germline lookup yields CDR1 SGHVS and CDR2 FNYEAQ. The CDR3 sequence is 13 residues long. This CDR3 is CASSLDREETQYF. In DNA form, the CDR3 reads TGTGCCAGCAGCTTAGACAGAGAAGAGACCCAGTACTTC.

The chain links TRBV2 to TRBJ1-5; D possibly corresponds to TRBD1 (6 bases). The CDR3 sequence is 17 residues long. The ends were cut back, 5 bases at V and 0 bases at J, with 17 bases in the middle. CDR1 and CDR2 (germline): SNHLY, FYNNEI. Written as DNA, the CDR3 is TGTGCCAGCAGTCCCGCCAGGGGTGTAGGTAGCAATCAGCCCCAGCATTTT. Encoded protein: CASSPARGVGSNQPQHF.

The chain combines TRBV6-5 with TRBJ1-6; D is perhaps TRBD1 (5 bases). Germline V gene sequence: CDR1 MNHEY, CDR2 SVGAGI. V shed 2 bases and J shed 14 bases, with 16 bases lying between them. The CDR3 consists of 14 residues. CDR3 coding DNA: TGTGCCAGCAGTTACAACAGGCGTGAAGGGGCCCTCCACTTT. Translating gives CASSYNRREGALHF.

This chain uses TRBV28 with TRBJ1-2, with D tentatively TRBD1 (5 bases). The germline V and J ends were trimmed by 6 bases and 4 bases, with 27 bases remaining between them. CDR3 size: 18 residues. The V gene's germline CDR1 is MDHEN and CDR2 SYDVKM. CDR3 region: CASRGRAGSPGRTYGYTF. CDR3 coding DNA: TGTGCCAGCAGGGGCAGGGCGGGCTCGCCCGGCCGCACCTATGGCTACACCTTC.

J is TRBJ2-2 and V is TRBV6-5; D unclear. Germline assignment: CDR1 MNHEY and CDR2 SVGAGI. The ends were cut back, 6 bases at V and 2 bases at J, with 13 bases in the middle. The CDR3 is made up of 15 amino acids. The CDR3 reads CASSPGVTNTGELFF. DNA of the CDR3: TGTGCCAGCAGCCCTGGAGTAACTAACACCGGGGAGCTGTTTTTT.